The entry that follows covers one T cell receptor beta chain sequence. Its antigen is not identified. Germline V CDR1 and CDR2: SGHNT, YYREEE (reference sequence). Trimming took off 1 base at V and 0 bases at J, with 14 bases between the two ends. The length of the CDR3 is 16 residues. RNA transcripts served as the template for amplifying TCR beta CDR3 regions. A set of HTBI primers served as the primers for a first-round RT-PCR of the TCR CDR3. Via MiXCR, TCRdb re-called the multiplex PCR reads, giving one row per CDR3 protein. This table has around 620,000 distinct CDR3 sequences, about half appearing once. This specimen comes from a study of T cells in Graves' hyperthyroidism and ophthalmopathy. Study outcomes and limitations: Ophthalmopathy prediction by the model preceded onset by a median roughly 6 months. Stable hyperthyroidism was separated from ophthalmopathy by a model based on 13 V-J features.

Patients having uncontrolled infection, another autoimmune disease, pregnancy or lactation were not included. Diagnoses rested on clinical symptoms, serum thyroxine and TRAb, thyroid ultrasound and orbital computed tomography. The sequence came from an adult woman with Graves' disease, either hyperthyroidism or ophthalmopathy (not recorded which). The material sequenced was peripheral blood or thyroid tissue (not recorded which). The chain links TRBV5-4 to TRBJ2-7, with D perhaps matching TRBD1 or TRBD2 (5 bases each). For the CDR3, the DNA is TGTGCCAGCAGCTTGAGGTGGGGCGGGTACTCCTACGAGCAGTACTTC. The encoded protein is CASSLRWGGYSYEQYF.